This T cell receptor beta chain derives from a study of cytomegalovirus exposure and HLA in healthy donors (dated by TCRdb to 2016 to 2017). General notes on the study: In an earlier analysis of some 550 of the donors, approximately 260 Gb of sequence data and 117 million unique TCR beta sequences from about 179 million T cells were reported. On average, roughly 200,000 unique TCR beta nucleotide sequences were sequenced per donor among 300 to 500 genotyped donors of the cohort, with roughly 19% of those sequences being non-productive. HLA typing included class I and class II loci at four-digit resolution. To predict cytomegalovirus infection status, the study brought together high-throughput TCR immunosequencing, statistical association of individual TCRs with disease status, and machine learning. Typing coverage varied by locus: roughly 629-640 donors for A, B, C, DRB1 and DQB1; roughly 500 for DQA1; 600 to 610 for DPA1; around 490 for DPB1. Rather than using new phenotypic data, the later analysis identified candidate immune exposures from TCR beta sequences and from how often those sequences occurred across donors. The genetic ancestry cluster associated with self-reported Caucasian donors included 81% of the 300 to 450 genotyped donors. Donor age, sex, ethnicity and CMV serostatus were compiled alongside the repertoire data. A separate validation cohort of roughly 120 different subjects was used in addition to the roughly 620-subject first cohort. Roughly 300 gigabases of sequencing data and tens of millions of unique TCR sequences were included in an early release covering about 600 HLA-typed donors. The study used immunosequencing to profile the T cell repertoires of 666 subjects and linked those repertoires to cytomegalovirus serostatus. All discovery cohort repertoires had been generated using a single sequencing platform. An earlier analysis of around 540 of the donors applied high-throughput TCR beta sequencing to assess whether each TCR beta V gene segment acted as functional or pseudogenic. To study patterns of TCR occurrence, a later analysis re-analyzed previously published TCR beta repertoires from 666 donors and added high-resolution HLA genotyping. The study aimed to test whether cataloging public T cell receptors could reveal signatures of past pathogen exposure. A later genetic analysis used genome-wide SNP genotypes for about 65% of the 666 donors, treating that subset as a discovery cohort. Roughly 5 DR-DQ haplotypes were handled as single units for association and clustering, since linkage in the cohort was strong. The research as a whole found: The presence/absence analyses assumed that sequencing depth was roughly uniform across donors, and that assumption may not be true. Because the 87-base-pair reads could not distinguish some IMGT-functional V segments, including TRBV6-2 and TRBV6-3, those segments were excluded. The only immune exposure information available for the cohort was CMV serostatus. A later analysis found that TCR association rates varied across HLA loci, with DRB1 alleles showing the most associated TCRs and HLA-C alleles the fewest. A few of the identified cytomegalovirus-associated TCR beta chains were confirmed in vitro to be specific for cytomegalovirus antigens. In a later analysis, HLA-associated TCR beta chains showed more clonal expansion and lower generation probabilities than non-associated chains that were equally common. The authors suggested that the approach could potentially be generalized to other disease states and immunological phenotypes. According to a later genetic analysis, donors in an Asian-associated ancestry cluster had fewer N-insertions in productive TCRs than the roughly 700-donor mean. Several of the top co-occurrence clusters appeared to be linked to parvovirus B19, influenza, CMV and Epstein-Barr virus, according to a later analysis. Linkage disequilibrium might explain the correlated functional status among segregating V segments, but an unknown experimental factor could not be excluded. Across donors, most TCR sequences were observed very rarely, whereas some public TCRs were present in many individuals. At a false discovery rate of 0.05, a later analysis linked 16,951 TCR beta sequences to specific HLA alleles. A further reported finding was that TCR beta sequences accurately predicted the HLA-A and HLA-B alleles for most subjects in the first cohort. In both the original and validation cohorts, the classifier was reported to diagnose cytomegalovirus status with high specificity and sensitivity. In an earlier analysis of 587 of the donors, most TCR beta V segments appeared in productive rearrangements about 87% or about 30% of the time, broadly matching IMGT annotations. The study gave a list of around 170 TCR beta chains associated with cytomegalovirus. The sequencing pipeline was judged likely to have produced a cluster of highly shared sequence variants as a technical artifact. Because HLA typing was unavailable for some donors at each locus, only the typed subset was used in association tests. Strong co-occurrence of HLA alleles, especially DR and DQ, made assigning TCR associations to individual alleles difficult. In this cohort, only TCR beta chains were sequenced, and detectable features were limited by the absence of alpha or paired-chain data. V-gene and J-gene trimming of TCR beta chains was associated with a missense DCLRE1C variant in a later genetic analysis, and the association was replicated in an independent cohort. The earlier analysis of about 600 of the donors excluded seventeen rarely observed V segments, including chromosome 9 orphons, because counts were too low. In a later analysis, most CMV-associated TCR beta chains were found to appear HLA-restricted, with HLA associations seemingly driven largely by CMV exposure.

A word on this clone: Its recognized antigen is unknown. Base-call qualities are not available, and no considerably larger clone is one nucleotide away.

Receptors were amplified or captured by the immunoSEQ multiplex PCR assay. For the multiplex PCR, a mixture combining 60 forward primers for TCR Vbeta segments and 13 reverse primers for TCR Jbeta segments was used. A multiplex PCR assay on genomic DNA amplified the CDR3 region of rearranged TCR beta genes. Amplified TCR beta libraries were sequenced as 87-base-pair reads on the Illumina HiSeq System. Regarding the original processing steps: A later analysis tallied 80 million to 95 million unique TCR beta chains across the 600 to 700 repertoires, and approximately 11 million of those chains were shared by two or more donors. A nearest-neighbor algorithm error-corrected the raw reads and collapsed the reads into unique sequences, merging closely related sequences to remove PCR and sequencing errors. To assign V, D and J gene segments, CDR3 sequences were aligned to IMGT reference sequences. For a sequence to be retained, a match of at least six nucleotides was required to both a V gene segment and a J gene segment. Rearrangements were classified as productive when the CDR3 lacked stop codons and remained in frame with V and J, and all other rearrangements were classified as non-productive. Following IMGT convention, CDR3 was defined as the stretch from the second conserved V-encoded cysteine to the conserved J-encoded phenylalanine. The earlier analysis of some 540 of the donors excluded any sequence lacking an unambiguous match to a single V gene segment. In an earlier analysis of a few hundred of the donors, V segments were called functional above 56.7% productive rearrangements and were called segregating when the between-donor standard deviation exceeded 5%. A statistical classification framework was built for diagnosing cytomegalovirus status from the catalog of TCR beta chain sequences. V and J gene assignment, in a later analysis, came from comparing TCR nucleotide sequences with IMGT/GENE-DB human TR gene sequences. Using the TCRdist pipeline, a later analysis assigned CDR3 sequences along with most-parsimonious VDJ recombination scenarios. A later analysis defined each TCR beta chain by its CDR3 amino acid sequence plus V-gene family, and excluded reads lacking a unique V-gene family. To address suspected cross-contamination and a sequencing artifact, a later analysis removed several hundred highly shared, low-generation-probability nucleotide sequences. In a later analysis, a clonal expansion index for each public chain was calculated from normalized within-repertoire ranks of inferred template counts. In a later analysis, generation probabilities were computed with a VDJ recombination model fitted to out-of-frame rearrangements, and the resulting probabilities were checked against IGoR. In a later analysis, TCR-TCR, TCR-HLA and TCR-CMV co-occurrence was scored with hypergeometric tests, and a repertoire-size bias correction was applied to TCR pairs. To estimate false discovery rates, a later analysis permuted the HLA or CMV assignments 20 times. A later analysis grouped co-occurring TCRs with DBSCAN, adding TCRdist sequence similarity when clustering within HLA-allele-positive subsets. Repertoires with fewer than 30,000 or more than 120,000 public chains, plus five repertoires with anomalous nucleotide sharing, were excluded from co-occurrence clustering. The clones in this table, taken by TCRdb from immuneACCESS, are in-frame only. Not every clone is retained; where verified, under half of the shortfall comes from an unresolved V gene, and the cause of the rest is unknown. V and J calls and clone size are given by that table; D and trimming were obtained from the DNA. Recorded for this sample are 150,000 to 200,000 clones; 73% of them occurred a single time. 5% to 6.5% of the sample goes to the ten largest clones.

The cysteine opens and the phenylalanine closes a CDR3 of 14 amino acids. Kept here is only the CDR3 DNA, which spans 42 bases and is read in frame from base 1. Trimming costs V 4 bases and J 0 bases, and their ends lie 10 bases apart. CDR1 and CDR2 are drawn from the germline V gene: LGHNA, YSLEER. The cohort comprised 670 or so healthy bone marrow donors. At the time of sampling, every cohort member was nominally healthy, though immune exposures that went unrecorded were likely present. The donor was CMV seropositive and was included in the group of some 290 seropositive cohort members. A peripheral blood sample was provided by each donor, and peripheral blood mononuclear cells were used for TCR beta sequencing. Genomic DNA extraction from the blood cell samples was performed with the Qiagen DNeasy Blood Extraction Kit.

The rearrangement combines TRBV4-3 with TRBJ2-7; TRBD2 could be the D gene, as 6 bases match. The clonotype comes from a woman aged 18-29 years in good health and CMV-seropositive. The sample taken for sequencing was PBMCs. The CDR3 loop reads CASSRDFFSYEQYF. In nucleotides, the sequence is TGCGCCAGCAGCCGGGACTTCTTCTCCTACGAGCAGTACTTC.